A selection of T cell receptor beta chains follows, all from one sample in a study of blood T cell repertoires in COVID-19. Method: immunoSEQ multiplex PCR; TCRdb's copy keeps in-frame clones and lacks some. The profile shows around 140,000 clones, 85% to 90% of them singletons. Sequencing was done on a sample of peripheral blood. The receptors shown here come from a man aged 55 to 70 with COVID-19, enrolled during active disease. CDR3s include the opening cysteine and the closing phenylalanine or tryptophan. Rows may omit the clone size; those that give it use once, few, many or a size class.

V gene: TRBV28
J gene: TRBJ1-5
clone size: NA
CDR3 protein: CASSSTGGYSNQPQHF

V gene: TRBV27
J gene: TRBJ1-1
clone size: NA
CDR3 protein: CASSLGGPNTEAFF

V gene: TRBV9
J gene: TRBJ1-6
clone size: NA
CDR3 protein: CASSVTTGDSPLHF

V gene: TRBV30
J gene: TRBJ1-3
clone size: NA
CDR3 protein: CAWSVGTGNTIYF

V gene: TRBV5-6
J gene: TRBJ1-5
clone size: NA
CDR3 protein: CASSETGLSGAQHF

V gene: TRBV27
J gene: TRBJ2-7
clone size: NA
CDR3 protein: CASSPRQALYEQYF

V gene: TRBV24-1
J gene: TRBJ2-3
clone size: many
CDR3 protein: CATSDLHGESTDTQYF

V gene: TRBV7-4
J gene: TRBJ2-7
clone size: NA
CDR3 protein: CASSLGGRTYEQYF

V gene: TRBV10-1
J gene: TRBJ1-1
clone size: NA
CDR3 protein: CATPRQGHCTEAFF

V gene: TRBV5-5
J gene: TRBJ2-2
clone size: NA
CDR3 protein: CASSVAGGSTGELFF

V gene: TRBV6-5
J gene: TRBJ2-5
clone size: NA
CDR3 protein: CASPGLAGPQETQYF

V gene: TRBV20-1
J gene: TRBJ2-3
clone size: NA
CDR3 protein: CSYSRQDTQYF

V gene: TRBV7-7
J gene: TRBJ2-5
clone size: NA
CDR3 protein: CASSSRTGGETQYF

V gene: TRBV18
J gene: TRBJ2-1
clone size: NA
CDR3 protein: CASSPRTGSGNEQFF

V gene: TRBV14
J gene: TRBJ2-7
clone size: NA
CDR3 protein: CASSQARTDRFYEQYF

V gene: TRBV12-3/TRBV12-4
J gene: TRBJ1-4
clone size: NA
CDR3 protein: CASTLQQGEKLFF

V gene: TRBV7-3
J gene: TRBJ1-1
clone size: NA
CDR3 protein: CASSGFPGTEAFF

V gene: TRBV29-1
J gene: TRBJ1-2
clone size: NA
CDR3 protein: CSVVGGRGHGYTF

V gene: TRBV5-1
J gene: TRBJ2-1
clone size: NA
CDR3 protein: CASSFSGSDNEQFF

V gene: TRBV5-4
J gene: TRBJ1-1
clone size: NA
CDR3 protein: CASSLARAVTNTEAFF

V gene: TRBV19
J gene: TRBJ2-2
clone size: NA
CDR3 protein: CASSIGSGGSTGELFF

V gene: TRBV7-3
J gene: TRBJ2-7
clone size: NA
CDR3 protein: CASSSRQGPVTYEQYF

V gene: TRBV28
J gene: TRBJ1-4
clone size: once
CDR3 protein: CASGRARGHEKLFF

V gene: TRBV5-1
J gene: TRBJ1-4
clone size: NA
CDR3 protein: CASSSGRDNEKLFF

V gene: TRBV27
J gene: TRBJ1-1
clone size: few
CDR3 protein: CASSQAGIRVGTEAFF

V gene: TRBV3-1/TRBV3-2
J gene: TRBJ2-1
clone size: NA
CDR3 protein: CASQLAGGLNEQFF

V gene: TRBV6-1
J gene: TRBJ1-2
clone size: once
CDR3 protein: CASSETGWNYGYTF

V gene: TRBV2
J gene: TRBJ1-3
clone size: NA
CDR3 protein: CASSEVYRGSGNTIYF

V gene: TRBV5-1
J gene: TRBJ2-2
clone size: NA
CDR3 protein: CASAGGVTGELFF

V gene: TRBV7-3
J gene: TRBJ2-7
clone size: NA
CDR3 protein: CASSPGTNSYEQYF

V gene: TRBV7-2
J gene: TRBJ1-1
clone size: NA
CDR3 protein: CASSSPKQYTEAFF

V gene: TRBV4-2
J gene: TRBJ1-4
clone size: NA
CDR3 protein: CASSQDHRLRKLFF

V gene: TRBV12-5
J gene: TRBJ2-3
clone size: NA
CDR3 protein: CASGLARTSGDTDTQYF

V gene: TRBV18
J gene: TRBJ1-2
clone size: NA
CDR3 protein: CASTRTGGYTF

V gene: TRBV6-5
J gene: TRBJ1-2
clone size: NA
CDR3 protein: CASSYSDRSNYGYTF

V gene: TRBV28
J gene: TRBJ1-5
clone size: NA
CDR3 protein: CASSSPPDQPQHF

V gene: TRBV27
J gene: TRBJ2-2
clone size: NA
CDR3 protein: CASSLLAVPGELFF

V gene: TRBV6-4
J gene: TRBJ1-2
clone size: NA
CDR3 protein: CASSEQPSYGYTF

V gene: TRBV9
J gene: TRBJ1-1
clone size: NA
CDR3 protein: CASSAPGQRVTEAFF

V gene: TRBV18
J gene: TRBJ1-6
clone size: NA
CDR3 protein: CASSPRQGGNSPLHF

V gene: TRBV9
J gene: TRBJ2-5
clone size: NA
CDR3 protein: CASSVGGQGRQETQYF

V gene: TRBV7-7
J gene: TRBJ2-5
clone size: once
CDR3 protein: CASSARLAGPQETQYF

V gene: TRBV5-1
J gene: TRBJ1-2
clone size: NA
CDR3 protein: CASSLDPGSNYGYTF

V gene: TRBV5-1
J gene: TRBJ2-2
clone size: NA
CDR3 protein: CASSLIGTGPTGELFF

V gene: TRBV5-1
J gene: TRBJ1-6
clone size: NA
CDR3 protein: CASSLGDSWNSPLHF

V gene: TRBV6-5
J gene: TRBJ1-3
clone size: NA
CDR3 protein: CASSYRDRSNTIYF

V gene: TRBV2
J gene: TRBJ2-7
clone size: NA
CDR3 protein: CASSEFRTDYEQYF

V gene: TRBV19
J gene: TRBJ1-2
clone size: NA
CDR3 protein: CASSNKGQTSYGYTF

V gene: TRBV6-4
J gene: TRBJ1-2
clone size: few
CDR3 protein: CASSVDSNYGYTF

V gene: TRBV9
J gene: TRBJ2-7
clone size: NA
CDR3 protein: CASSADYEQYF

V gene: TRBV14
J gene: TRBJ1-2
clone size: NA
CDR3 protein: CASSPSHSPVGYGYTF

V gene: TRBV28
J gene: TRBJ1-4
clone size: NA
CDR3 protein: CASSLDTNNEKLFF

V gene: TRBV10-1
J gene: TRBJ1-1
clone size: NA
CDR3 protein: CASSESPLGQEGTEAFF

V gene: TRBV5-1
J gene: TRBJ1-3
clone size: NA
CDR3 protein: CASSPEPYSGNTIYF

V gene: TRBV5-4
J gene: TRBJ1-6
clone size: NA
CDR3 protein: CASSSGQRGNNSPLHF

V gene: TRBV5-1
J gene: TRBJ2-4
clone size: NA
CDR3 protein: CASSSGQPGNIQYF

V gene: TRBV6-1
J gene: TRBJ1-2
clone size: NA
CDR3 protein: CASSVIWTAASNYGYTF

V gene: TRBV5-4
J gene: TRBJ1-2
clone size: NA
CDR3 protein: CASSFLGGNYGYTF